This T cell receptor (beta chain) is drawn from a study of control samples from healthy donors and cancer patients. Per germline, CDR1 MNHEY and CDR2 SVGAGI. There are 10 residues in the CDR3. V was shortened by 6 bases and J by 3 bases, with 2 bases between the two germline ends. The protocol was immunoSEQ multiplex PCR, while the TCRdb copy is restricted to in-frame clones and leaves out a portion. The profile shows approximately 66,000 clones, 90% of them singletons. The clonotype originates from a man aged 55 to 70 with colorectal cancer. Specimen: PBMCs. This chain joins TRBV6-5 and TRBJ1-1; D call uncertain. The CDR3 here is CASRDTEAFF. Written as DNA, the CDR3 is TGTGCCAGCAGGGACACTGAAGCTTTCTTT.